This TCR beta chain derives from a study of blood T cell repertoires in COVID-19. Across the study: Sites in the United States, Italy and Spain provided acute and convalescent COVID-19 samples. Sources were T cells, B-cell-depleted T cells, or PBMCs; the material itself was cDNA or gDNA.

Seattle enrolled patients during active infection and tracked them longitudinally. Original data processing: For nucleated cells, counts were estimated from reference gene primer amplification. Using immunoSEQ multiplex PCR, the repertoire was profiled, and TCRdb retains in-frame clones only, with some absent. That table supplies the V and J calls and clone size; D and trimming were determined from the DNA. The data hold 250,000 to 300,000 clones, with approximately 89% observed a single time. Germline V gene lookup returns CDR1 SNHLY and CDR2 FYNNEI. V lost 6 bases to trimming and J lost 4 bases; unmatched junction nucleotides: 9. This CDR3 has 14 amino acids.

The rearrangement links TRBV2 to TRBJ2-7, with TRBD2 identical over 7 bases. The sample taken for sequencing was peripheral blood. The TCR originated in a woman aged 25-40 years with COVID-19, enrolled during active disease. The chain's CDR3 is CASSMTSNRYEQYF. The CDR3 DNA is TGTGCCAGCAGCATGACTAGCAATAGATACGAGCAGTACTTC.